The clone carrying this T cell receptor (beta chain) was seen at least ten times. Its antigen is undetermined. Via MiXCR, TCRdb re-called the RT-PCR reads, giving one row per CDR3 protein. This repertoire shows about 700,000 distinct CDR3 sequences, 14% found once; its top ten account for around 7.6%. The data belong to a study of response to subunit inactivated influenza vaccine. Study-level points and caveats: Every seasonal influenza vaccination brings in few new T cells, the authors suggested.

Germline values: CDR1 SGHRS, CDR2 YFSETQ. The CDR3 sequence is 14 residues long. V was trimmed by 2 bases and J by 0 bases, leaving 5 bases between them. Material: PBMCs from blood, obtained less than 15 days before vaccination. The V gene is TRBV5-1, the J gene TRBJ1-4; D is undetermined. The receptor comes from a man aged 50 to 60 who received an inactivated influenza vaccine. The CDR3 region is CASSFAATNEKLFF. DNA of the CDR3: TGCGCCAGCAGCTTCGCAGCAACTAATGAAAAACTGTTTTTT.